This T cell receptor beta chain originates from a study of TIL therapy for anti-PD-1-resistant metastatic lung cancer. Study in general: Tumors were harvested before any PD-1/PD-L1 blockade. Tumors carried a median 1.5 non-synonymous mutations per megabase. Study outcomes and limitations: The baseline peripheral repertoire was partially replaced by infused TIL clonotypes that later decayed.

This clone has more than one count but fewer than ten. Its antigen is unknown. The time point denotes: pre-treatment sample, taken before nivolumab and TIL therapy. This was the immunoSEQ v3 assay. TCRdb's table, derived via immunoSEQ multiplex PCR, lists solely in-frame clones and lacks some. This sample yields 50,000 to 65,000 clones, of which 75% to 85% are seen a single time; nearly 3% belongs to the top ten. J lost 2 bases, V lost 1 base, and 12 bases had no gene match. This CDR3 has 18 amino acids. CDR1 is LGHNA, CDR2 YSLEER, per germline. The gene calls are TRBV4-3 and TRBJ2-5, with 8 bases aligning to TRBD2. The sequence derives from a person between 25 and 79 years old with non-small cell lung cancer. The sequences come from blood, collected at baseline. CDR3 protein: CASSQVVSGADTQETQYF. DNA of the CDR3: TGCGCCAGCAGCCAAGTGGTTAGCGGGGCCGACACGCAAGAGACCCAGTACTTC.